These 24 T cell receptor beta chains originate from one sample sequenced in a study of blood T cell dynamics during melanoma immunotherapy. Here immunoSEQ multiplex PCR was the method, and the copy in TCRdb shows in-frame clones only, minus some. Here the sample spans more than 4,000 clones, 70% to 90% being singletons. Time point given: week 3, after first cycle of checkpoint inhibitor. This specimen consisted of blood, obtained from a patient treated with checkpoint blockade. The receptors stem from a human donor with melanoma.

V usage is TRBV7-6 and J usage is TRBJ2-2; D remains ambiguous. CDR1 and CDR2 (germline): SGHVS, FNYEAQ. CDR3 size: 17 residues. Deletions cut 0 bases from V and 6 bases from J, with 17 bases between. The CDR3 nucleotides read TGTGCCAGCAGCTTAGCGTACTCCCTTGAGACCGCCGGGGAGCTGTTTTTT. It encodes CASSLAYSLETAGELFF.

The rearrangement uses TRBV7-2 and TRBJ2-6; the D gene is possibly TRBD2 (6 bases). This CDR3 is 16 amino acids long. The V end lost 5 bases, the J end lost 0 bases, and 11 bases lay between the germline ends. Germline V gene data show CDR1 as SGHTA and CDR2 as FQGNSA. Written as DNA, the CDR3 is TGTGCCAGCAGCCCCATCGGGGGCTCTGGGGCCAACGTCCTGACTTTC. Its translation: CASSPIGGSGANVLTF.

The CDR3 protein is CASRLRGSYEQYF. The CDR3 DNA reads as TGTGCCAGCAGACTTCGTGGCAGCTACGAGCAGTACTTC. This chain uses TRBV6-1 with TRBJ2-7; D uncertain. Germline V gives CDR1 MNHNS, CDR2 SASEGT. V was trimmed by 6 bases and J by 3 bases, leaving 12 bases between them. The CDR3 length is 13 residues.

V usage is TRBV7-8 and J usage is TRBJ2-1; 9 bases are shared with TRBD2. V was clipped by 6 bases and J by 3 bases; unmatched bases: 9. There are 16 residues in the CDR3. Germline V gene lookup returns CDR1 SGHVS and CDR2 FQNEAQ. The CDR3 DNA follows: TGTGCCAGCAGTCCTCTGAGCGGGGGGAACTACAATGAGCAGTTCTTC. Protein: CASSPLSGGNYNEQFF.

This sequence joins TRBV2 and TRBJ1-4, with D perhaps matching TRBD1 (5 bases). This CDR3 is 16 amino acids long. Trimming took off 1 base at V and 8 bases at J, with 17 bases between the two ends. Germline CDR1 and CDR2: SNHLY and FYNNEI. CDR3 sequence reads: CASSEEPGPRGEKLFF. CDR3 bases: TGTGCCAGCAGTGAAGAGCCGGGACCCCGGGGCGAAAAACTGTTTTTT.

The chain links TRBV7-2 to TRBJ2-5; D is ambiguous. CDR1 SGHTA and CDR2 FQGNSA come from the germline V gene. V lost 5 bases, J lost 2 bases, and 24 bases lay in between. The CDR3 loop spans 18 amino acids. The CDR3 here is CASSEKIRATIKQETQYF. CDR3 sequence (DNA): TGTGCCAGCAGCGAAAAGATTCGGGCAACCATAAAACAAGAGACCCAGTACTTC.

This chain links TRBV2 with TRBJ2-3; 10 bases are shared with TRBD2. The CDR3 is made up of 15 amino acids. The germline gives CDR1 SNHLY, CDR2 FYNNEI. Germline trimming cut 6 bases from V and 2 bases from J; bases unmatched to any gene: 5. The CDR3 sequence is CASRLSGGNTDTQYF. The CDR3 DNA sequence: TGTGCCAGCAGGCTTAGCGGGGGGAACACAGATACGCAGTATTTT.

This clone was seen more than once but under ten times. The CDR3 sequence: CASSEYRGTAFF. CDR3 DNA sequence: TGCGCCAGCAGTGAGTACAGGGGTACAGCTTTCTTT. The chain employs TRBV10-1 and TRBJ1-1; 7 bases match TRBD1. The germline V gene has CDR1 WNHNN and CDR2 SYGVQD (reference sequence). The CDR3 is 12 amino acids. Trimming removed 1 base from V and 10 bases from J; junction bases left unmatched: 3.

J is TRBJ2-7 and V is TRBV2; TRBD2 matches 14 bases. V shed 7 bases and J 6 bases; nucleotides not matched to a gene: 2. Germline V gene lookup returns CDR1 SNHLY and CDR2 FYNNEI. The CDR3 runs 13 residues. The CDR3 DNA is TGTGCCAGCACGGGACTAGCGGGAGTCGAGCAGTACTTC. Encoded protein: CASTGLAGVEQYF.

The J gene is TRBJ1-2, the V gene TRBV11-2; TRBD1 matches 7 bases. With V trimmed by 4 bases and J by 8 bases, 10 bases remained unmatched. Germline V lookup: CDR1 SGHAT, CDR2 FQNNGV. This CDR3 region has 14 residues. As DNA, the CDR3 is TGTGCCAGCAGCTCCCTCGACAGGGCCAGGGGCTACACCTTC. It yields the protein CASSSLDRARGYTF.

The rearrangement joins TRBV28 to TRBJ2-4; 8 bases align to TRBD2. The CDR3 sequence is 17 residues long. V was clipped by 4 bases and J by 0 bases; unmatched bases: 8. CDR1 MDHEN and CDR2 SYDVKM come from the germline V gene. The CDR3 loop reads CASSSWSGGLAKNIQYF. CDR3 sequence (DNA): TGTGCCAGCAGTTCCTGGTCGGGAGGGCTAGCCAAAAACATTCAGTACTTC.

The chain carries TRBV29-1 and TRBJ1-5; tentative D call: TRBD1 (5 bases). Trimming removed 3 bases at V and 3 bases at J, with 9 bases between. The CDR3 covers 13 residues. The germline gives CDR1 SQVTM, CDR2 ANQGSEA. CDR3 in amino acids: CSVDQGPNQPQHF. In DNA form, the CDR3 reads TGCAGCGTTGATCAGGGCCCCAATCAGCCCCAGCATTTT.

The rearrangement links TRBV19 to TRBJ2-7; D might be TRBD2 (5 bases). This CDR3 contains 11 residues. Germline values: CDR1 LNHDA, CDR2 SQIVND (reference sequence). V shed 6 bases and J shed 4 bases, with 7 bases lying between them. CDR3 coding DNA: TGTGCCAGTAGCTCGGGATACGAGCAGTACTTC. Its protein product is CASSSGYEQYF.

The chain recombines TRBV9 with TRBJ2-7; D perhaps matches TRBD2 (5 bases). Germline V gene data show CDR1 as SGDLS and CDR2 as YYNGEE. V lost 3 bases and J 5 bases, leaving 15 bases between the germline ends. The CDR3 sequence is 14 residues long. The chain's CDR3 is CASSDMSEGDEQYF. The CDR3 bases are TGTGCCAGCAGCGACATGTCAGAGGGTGACGAGCAGTACTTC.

CDR3 amino acids: CASKITGTGGDGYTF. In DNA, the CDR3 is TGTGCCAGCAAAATCACCGGGACAGGGGGCGATGGCTACACCTTC. The chain couples TRBV6-6 to TRBJ1-2; TRBD1 agrees at 12 bases. CDR1 and CDR2 from the germline V gene are MNHNY and SVGAGI (reference sequence). V gave up 7 bases and J gave up 6 bases; unmatched junction bases: 9. The CDR3 extends over 15 amino acids.

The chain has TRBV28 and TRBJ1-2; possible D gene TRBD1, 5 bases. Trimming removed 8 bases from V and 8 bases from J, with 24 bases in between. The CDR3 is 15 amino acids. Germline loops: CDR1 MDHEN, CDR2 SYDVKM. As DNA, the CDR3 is TGTGCCAGCGATAGCAGATTAGGGGCATATGAGGGCTACACCTTC. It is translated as CASDSRLGAYEGYTF.

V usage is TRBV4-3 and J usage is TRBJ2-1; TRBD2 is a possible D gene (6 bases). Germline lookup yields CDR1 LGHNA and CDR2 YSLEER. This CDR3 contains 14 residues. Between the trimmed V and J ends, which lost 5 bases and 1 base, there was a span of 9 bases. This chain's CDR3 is CASSSRGSYNEQFF. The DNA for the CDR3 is TGCGCCAGCAGCTCCCGGGGGTCCTACAATGAGCAGTTCTTC.

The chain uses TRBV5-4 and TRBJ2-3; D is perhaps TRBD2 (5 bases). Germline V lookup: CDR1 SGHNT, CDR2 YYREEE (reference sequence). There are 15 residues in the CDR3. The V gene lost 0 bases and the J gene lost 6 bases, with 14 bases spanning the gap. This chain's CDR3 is CASSLGTRPEDTQYF. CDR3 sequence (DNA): TGTGCCAGCAGCTTGGGGACTCGTCCTGAGGATACGCAGTATTTT. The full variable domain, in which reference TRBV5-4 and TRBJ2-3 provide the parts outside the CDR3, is ETGVTQSPTHLIKTRGQQVTLRCSSQSGHNTVSWYQQALGQGPQFIFQYYREEENGRGNFPPRFSGLQFPNYSSELNVNALELDDSALYLCASSLGTRPEDTQYFGPGTRLTVL.

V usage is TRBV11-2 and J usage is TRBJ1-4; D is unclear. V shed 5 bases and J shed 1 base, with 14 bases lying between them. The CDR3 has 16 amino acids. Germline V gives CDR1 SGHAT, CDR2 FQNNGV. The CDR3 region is CASSIKNARTNEKLFF. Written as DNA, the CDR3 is TGTGCCAGCAGCATAAAAAATGCGAGAACTAATGAAAAACTGTTTTTT.

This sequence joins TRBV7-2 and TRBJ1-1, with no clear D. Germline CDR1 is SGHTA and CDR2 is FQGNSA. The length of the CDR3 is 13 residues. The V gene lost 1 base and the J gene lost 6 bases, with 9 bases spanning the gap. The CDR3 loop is CASSLGPLSEAFF. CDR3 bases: TGTGCCAGCAGCTTAGGACCGCTCTCTGAAGCTTTCTTT.

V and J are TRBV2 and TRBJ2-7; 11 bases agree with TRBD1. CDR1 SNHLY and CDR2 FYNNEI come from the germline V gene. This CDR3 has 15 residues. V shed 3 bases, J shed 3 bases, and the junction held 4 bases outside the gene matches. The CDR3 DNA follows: TGTGCCAGCAGTGATGGGACAGGGGGGAGCTACGAGCAGTACTTC. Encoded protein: CASSDGTGGSYEQYF.

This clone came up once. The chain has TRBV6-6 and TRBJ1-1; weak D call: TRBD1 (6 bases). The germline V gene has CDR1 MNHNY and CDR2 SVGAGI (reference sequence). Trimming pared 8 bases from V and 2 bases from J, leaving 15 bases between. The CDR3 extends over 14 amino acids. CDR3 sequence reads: CASGLTGRNTEAFF. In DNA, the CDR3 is TGTGCCAGCGGCCTAACAGGGCGAAACACTGAAGCTTTCTTT.

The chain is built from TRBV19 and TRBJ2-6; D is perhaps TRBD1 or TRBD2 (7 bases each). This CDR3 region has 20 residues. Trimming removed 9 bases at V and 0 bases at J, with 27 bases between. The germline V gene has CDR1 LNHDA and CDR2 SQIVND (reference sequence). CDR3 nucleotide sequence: TGTGCCAGCAGCTCGTATGGAGGGGGGGACAGCTACTCTGGGGCCAACGTCCTGACTTTC. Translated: CASSSYGGGDSYSGANVLTF.

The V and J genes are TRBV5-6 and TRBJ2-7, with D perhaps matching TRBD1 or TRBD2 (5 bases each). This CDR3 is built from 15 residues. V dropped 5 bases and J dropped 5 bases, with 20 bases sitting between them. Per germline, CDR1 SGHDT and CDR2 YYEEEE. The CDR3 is CASRRQWQGVDEQYF. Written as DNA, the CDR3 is TGTGCCAGCAGACGTCAGTGGCAGGGAGTCGACGAGCAGTACTTC. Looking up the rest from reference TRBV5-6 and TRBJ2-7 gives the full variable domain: DAGVTQSPTHLIKTRGQQVTLRCSPKSGHDTVSWYQQALGQGPQFIFQYYEEEERQRGNFPDRFSGHQFPNYSSELNVNALLLGDSALYLCASRRQWQGVDEQYFGPGTRLTVT.